The sequence of this TCR beta chain was determined in a study of monozygotic twins with inflammatory bowel disease. Study results and limitations: None of the different T cell subtypes could be distinguished from one another. Reduced clonotype sharing with other individuals was observed in IBD patients relative to healthy twins, especially with disease activity. Limited statistical power may explain no repertoire similarity difference between concordant and discordant twins.

Worth noting for this clonotype: The antigen remains unidentified.

CDR3 length equals 17 residues. Germline loops: CDR1 SEHNR, CDR2 FQNEAQ (reference sequence). TCRdb re-called the 5' RACE reads and gives one entry per CDR3 protein, without DNA. Recorded for this sample: around 190,000 distinct CDR3 sequences. The V gene is TRBV7-9, the J gene TRBJ1-2; TCRdb names TRBD1, which stays unverified in the absence of DNA. The TCR sequence derives from a human donor with ulcerative colitis or Crohn's disease, or a healthy co-twin of an affected twin (not recorded which). The material sequenced was blood. The CDR3 here is CASSFTPPERRGYGYTF.